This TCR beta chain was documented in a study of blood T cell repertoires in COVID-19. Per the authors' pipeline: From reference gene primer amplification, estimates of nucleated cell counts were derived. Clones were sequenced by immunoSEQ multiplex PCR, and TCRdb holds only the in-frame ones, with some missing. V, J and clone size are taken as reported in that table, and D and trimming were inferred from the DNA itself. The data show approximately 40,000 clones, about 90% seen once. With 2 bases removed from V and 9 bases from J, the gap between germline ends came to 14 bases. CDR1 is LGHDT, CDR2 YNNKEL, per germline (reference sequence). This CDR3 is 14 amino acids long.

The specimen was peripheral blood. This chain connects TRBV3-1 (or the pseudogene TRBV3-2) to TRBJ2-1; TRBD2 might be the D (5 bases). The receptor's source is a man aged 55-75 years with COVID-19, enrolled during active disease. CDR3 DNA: TGTGCCAGCAGCCAACAACTAGGTTCGGCTGAGCAGTTCTTC. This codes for CASSQQLGSAEQFF.